This is a list of T cell receptor beta chains from one sample in a study of blood T cell repertoires in COVID-19. Measured with immunoSEQ multiplex PCR; TCRdb has only the in-frame clones, and not every one. The sample contains 20,000 to 25,000 clones, about 91% of which appear only once. The specimen was peripheral blood. The receptor source for this set is a woman in her seventies with active COVID-19. Each CDR3 is given with its conserved first and last residue. The D gene is left open where the match is weak. Only some rows state a clone size, as once, few, many or a class for expanded clones.

d_call	j_call	clone_size	v_call	cdr3_aa	cdr3_nt
-	TRBJ2-5	few	TRBV6-2/TRBV6-3	CASSLSPQAVETQYF	TGTGCCAGCAGTTTATCTCCACAGGCAGTGGAGACCCAGTACTTC
-	TRBJ1-2	-	TRBV7-2	CASSLGSGGHGYTF	TGTGCCAGCAGCTTAGGTTCCGGGGGGCATGGCTACACCTTC
TRBD1	TRBJ2-4	-	TRBV19	CASSRQGENIQYF	TGTGCCAGTAGCCGACAGGGAGAAAACATTCAGTACTTC
-	TRBJ2-7	few	TRBV19	CASSPGISYEQYF	TGTGCCAGTAGTCCCGGGATTTCCTACGAGCAGTACTTC
TRBD1	TRBJ2-7	-	TRBV27	CASRARTGGPYEQYF	TGTGCCAGCAGGGCTCGGACAGGAGGCCCCTACGAGCAGTACTTC
-	TRBJ2-2	-	TRBV11-2	CASSRGRFATGELFF	TGTGCCAGCAGCAGGGGCAGGTTTGCCACCGGGGAGCTGTTTTTT
TRBD1	TRBJ1-1	once	TRBV5-1	CASSFPGGRTEAFF	TGCGCCAGCAGCTTCCCAGGGGGTCGGACTGAAGCTTTCTTT
-	TRBJ2-1	once	TRBV12-3/TRBV12-4	CASSLADEQFF	TGTGCCAGCAGTTTAGCCGATGAGCAGTTCTTC
TRBD2	TRBJ2-7	-	TRBV29-1	CSVALAGGPLYEQYF	TGCAGCGTTGCTTTGGCGGGAGGCCCCCTCTACGAGCAGTACTTC
TRBD1	TRBJ2-5	-	TRBV4-1	CASSHGQGHQETQYF	TGCGCCAGCAGCCATGGACAGGGACACCAAGAGACCCAGTACTTC
-	TRBJ2-2	-	TRBV5-1	CASSIARVNTGELFF	TGCGCCAGCAGCATCGCCCGGGTTAACACCGGGGAGCTGTTTTTT
TRBD1	TRBJ1-2	once	TRBV28	CASSLLQGRYGYTF	TGTGCCAGCAGTTTATTACAGGGGAGGTATGGCTACACCTTC
TRBD1	TRBJ1-2	-	TRBV5-6	CASSVGTELNGYTF	TGTGCCAGCAGCGTTGGGACAGAACTAAATGGCTACACCTTC
-	TRBJ1-3	-	TRBV5-1	CASSEPGSSGNTIYF	TGCGCCAGCAGCGAACCGGGATCCTCTGGAAACACCATATATTTT
TRBD1	TRBJ1-1	-	TRBV14	CASSPHQGGTEAFF	TGTGCCAGCAGCCCCCACCAGGGGGGAACTGAAGCTTTCTTT
-	TRBJ2-3	-	TRBV27	CASSSPTGAGDGHTDTQYF	TGTGCCAGCAGTTCCCCTACGGGGGCGGGGGATGGACACACAGATACGCAGTATTTT
TRBD2	TRBJ2-1	-	TRBV5-4	CASSLAGSERYNEQFF	TGTGCCAGCAGCTTAGCGGGATCAGAACGCTACAATGAGCAGTTCTTC
TRBD1	TRBJ1-4	-	TRBV7-2	CASSSGRDRGEKLFF	TGTGCCAGCAGCAGCGGCCGGGACAGGGGTGAAAAACTGTTTTTT
-	TRBJ1-5	-	TRBV30	CAWSVLGPQPQHF	TGTGCCTGGAGTGTACTAGGTCCTCAGCCCCAGCATTTT
TRBD2	TRBJ2-3	-	TRBV7-6	CASSLELAGTDTQYF	TGTGCCAGCAGCTTAGAGCTAGCGGGCACAGATACGCAGTATTTT
TRBD1	TRBJ2-7	-	TRBV11-2	CASSYDRGGEQYF	TGTGCCAGCAGTTACGACAGGGGTGGGGAGCAGTACTTC
-	TRBJ1-2	-	TRBV5-4	CASSLGVSEVYGYTF	TGTGCCAGCAGCCTGGGGGTTTCGGAGGTCTATGGCTACACCTTC
TRBD1	TRBJ1-1	-	TRBV5-1	CASSLIWDSSTEAFF	TGCGCCAGCAGCCTGATATGGGACAGTAGCACTGAAGCTTTCTTT
-	TRBJ2-7	once	TRBV29-1	CSVEGGDFSYEQYF	TGCAGCGTTGAAGGCGGGGATTTCTCCTACGAGCAGTACTTC
-	TRBJ1-1	-	TRBV7-9	CASSLQENTEAFF	TGTGCCAGCAGCTTACAGGAGAACACTGAAGCTTTCTTT
TRBD1	TRBJ2-7	-	TRBV28	CASHAGTETYEQYF	TGTGCCAGCCACGCCGGGACAGAAACCTACGAGCAGTACTTC
-	TRBJ2-3	few	TRBV6-5	CASSWTPSTDTQYF	TGTGCCAGCAGTTGGACTCCTAGCACAGATACGCAGTATTTT
-	TRBJ1-2	-	TRBV28	CASSLPGLINYGYTF	TGTGCCAGCAGTTTACCCGGACTGATAAACTATGGCTACACCTTC
-	TRBJ2-6	-	TRBV5-1	CASSLANSGANVLTF	TGCGCCAGCAGCTTGGCTAACTCTGGGGCCAACGTCCTGACTTTC
TRBD2	TRBJ2-1	-	TRBV9	CASSVSGTSGLNEQFF	TGTGCCAGCAGCGTTTCCGGGACTAGCGGGTTAAATGAGCAGTTCTTC
-	TRBJ2-5	-	TRBV28	CASRWDNPKETQYF	TGTGCCAGCAGGTGGGACAACCCGAAGGAGACCCAGTACTTC
TRBD2	TRBJ2-1	-	TRBV29-1	CSVDAPSGKQFF	TGCAGCGTTGATGCGCCTAGCGGGAAGCAGTTCTTC